Below are 9 T cell receptor beta chains sequenced from a single sample in a study of blood T cell repertoires in COVID-19 (dated by TCRdb to about 2020). The library was produced with the immunoSEQ multiplex PCR assay. Here the immuneACCESS table is served through TCRdb, limited to in-frame sequences with V and J called. Missing clones are a known gap in these copies; in checked studies unresolved V genes cover under half, and the rest lacks a known reason. The sample includes 140,000 or so clones, with approximately 80% observed a single time. The ten largest clones add up to 1.6% of the sample. Sequencing used PBMCs or T cells enriched from blood (not recorded which). Receptors originate from a woman aged 18-29 years who had been exposed to COVID-19.

The rearrangement joins TRBV3-1 (or the pseudogene TRBV3-2) to TRBJ1-6; D is perhaps TRBD1 (6 bases). CDR3 size: 16 residues. CDR1 LGHDT and CDR2 YNNKEL come from the germline V gene (reference sequence). V lost 5 bases to trimming and J lost 3 bases, with 14 bases between them. In nucleotides, the CDR3 is TGTGCCAGCAGCTTCGGACAGTCGGGCTATAATTCACCCCTCCACTTT. Protein product: CASSFGQSGYNSPLHF.

The chain joins TRBV11-1 to TRBJ2-7; D unresolved. Trimming removed 2 bases from V and 3 bases from J, with 11 bases in between. Germline V gene lookup returns CDR1 SGHAT and CDR2 FQDESV (reference sequence). The CDR3 loop spans 14 amino acids. The CDR3 DNA sequence: TGTGCCAGCAGCTTAAATGTCTACGACTACGAGCAGTACTTC. Translating it yields CASSLNVYDYEQYF.

The V call is TRBV6-4, the J call TRBJ1-5; D is possibly TRBD1 (5 bases). The V end lost 3 bases, the J end lost 9 bases, and 12 bases lay between the germline ends. The CDR3 is 13 residues long. Germline V lookup: CDR1 MRHNA, CDR2 SNTAGT. The CDR3 region is CASSEEAQGPQHF. The CDR3 nucleotides are TGTGCCAGCAGTGAAGAGGCTCAGGGGCCCCAGCATTTT.

The CDR3 reads CSVVSGPEAFF. The CDR3 DNA follows: TGCAGCGTTGTCTCAGGCCCTGAAGCTTTCTTT. The chain carries TRBV29-1 and TRBJ1-1, with D uncertain. V was pared by 4 bases and J by 6 bases, with 9 bases between. CDR1 SQVTM and CDR2 ANQGSEA come from the germline V gene. The CDR3 totals 11 residues.

The chain uses TRBV18 and TRBJ1-1; D possibly corresponds to TRBD1 (5 bases). CDR3 length: 15 residues. CDR1 and CDR2 from the germline V gene are KGHSH and LQKENI. Trimming left V 1 base short and J 1 base short, with 10 bases between. The CDR3 is CASSPRGEANTEAFF. The CDR3 nucleotides are TGTGCCAGCTCACCACGGGGGGAGGCGAACACTGAAGCTTTCTTT. The entire variable domain, with the rest obtained from reference TRBV18 and TRBJ1-1, is as follows: NAGVMQNPRHLVRRRGQEARLRCSPMKGHSHVYWYRQLPEEGLKFMVYLQKENIIDESGMPKERFSAEFPKEGPSILRIQQVVRGDSAAYFCASSPRGEANTEAFFGQGTRLTVV.

For this clone: Other DNA sequences in the same sample also yield this CDR3. The chain couples TRBV6-4 to TRBJ2-1, with TRBD1 matching 7 bases. The junction had 4 bases not matched to a gene; V was cut back by 8 bases and J by 6 bases. This CDR3 contains 12 residues. Germline V gene data show CDR1 as MRHNA and CDR2 as SNTAGT. CDR3 loop: CASSNRGNEQFF. CDR3 sequence (DNA): TGTGCCAGCTCAAACAGGGGCAATGAGCAGTTCTTC.

The chain joins TRBV29-1 to TRBJ2-2; D unresolved. This CDR3 has 13 residues. Germline CDR1 is SQVTM and CDR2 is ANQGSEA. V dropped 5 bases and J dropped 4 bases, with 11 bases sitting between them. The CDR3, as DNA: TGCAGCGTTTCCGAGTCGAGCACCGGGGAGCTGTTTTTT. Residues: CSVSESSTGELFF.

The V gene is TRBV6-5, the J gene TRBJ2-7, with D possibly matching TRBD1 (6 bases). Trimming cost V 7 bases and J 3 bases, with 16 bases left between them. Germline CDR1 is MNHEY and CDR2 is SVGAGI. The CDR3 is made up of 14 amino acids. The CDR3, as DNA: TGTGCCAGCATTAAGACAGGATCCCGCTACGAGCAGTACTTC. Amino acid sequence: CASIKTGSRYEQYF.

This clone was observed once. V usage is TRBV27 and J usage is TRBJ1-4; D gene unclear. V was shortened by 8 bases and J by 7 bases, with 11 bases between the two germline ends. This CDR3 region has 12 residues. Germline assignment: CDR1 MNHEY and CDR2 SMNVEV (reference sequence). CDR3 amino acids: CASSSRGEKLFF. CDR3 bases: TGTGCCAGCTCCTCACGGGGTGAAAAACTGTTTTTT. The variable domain in full, completed from reference TRBV27 and TRBJ1-4, reads EAQVTQNPRYLITVTGKKLTVTCSQNMNHEYMSWYRQDPGLGLRQIYYSMNVEVTDKGDVPEGYKVSRKEKRNFPLILESPSPNQTSLYFCASSSRGEKLFFGSGTQLSVL.